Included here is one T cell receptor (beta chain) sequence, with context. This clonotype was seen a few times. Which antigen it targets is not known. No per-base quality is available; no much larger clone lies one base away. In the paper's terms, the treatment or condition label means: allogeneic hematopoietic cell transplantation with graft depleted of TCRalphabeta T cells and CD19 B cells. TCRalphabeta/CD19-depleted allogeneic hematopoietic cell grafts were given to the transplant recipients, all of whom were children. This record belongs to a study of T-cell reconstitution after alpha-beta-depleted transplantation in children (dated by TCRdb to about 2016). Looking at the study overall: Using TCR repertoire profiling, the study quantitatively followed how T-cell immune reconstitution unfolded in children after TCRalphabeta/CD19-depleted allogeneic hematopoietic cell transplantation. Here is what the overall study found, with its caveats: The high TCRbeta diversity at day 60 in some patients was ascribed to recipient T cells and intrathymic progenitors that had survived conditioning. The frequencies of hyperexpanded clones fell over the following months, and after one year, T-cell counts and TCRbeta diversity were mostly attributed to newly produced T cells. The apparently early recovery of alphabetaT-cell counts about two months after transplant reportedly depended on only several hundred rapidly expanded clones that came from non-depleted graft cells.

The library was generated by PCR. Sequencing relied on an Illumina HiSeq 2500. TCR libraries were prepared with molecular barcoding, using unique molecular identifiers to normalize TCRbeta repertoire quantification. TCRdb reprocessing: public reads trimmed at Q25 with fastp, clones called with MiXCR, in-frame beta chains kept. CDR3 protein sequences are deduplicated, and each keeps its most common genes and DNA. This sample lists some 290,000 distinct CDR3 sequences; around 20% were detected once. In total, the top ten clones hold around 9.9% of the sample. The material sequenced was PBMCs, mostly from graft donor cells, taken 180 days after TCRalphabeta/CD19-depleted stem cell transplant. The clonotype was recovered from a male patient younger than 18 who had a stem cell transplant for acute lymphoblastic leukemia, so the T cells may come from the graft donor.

The DNA sequence is given as TGCGCCAGCAGAGGGCGGGAGGTTACCTACGAGCAGTACTTC. Protein translation: CASRGREVTYEQYF. Here the chain combines TRBV5-1 and TRBJ2-7, with 8 junctional bases fitting TRBD2. The CDR3 has 14 amino acids, counting the end cysteine and phenylalanine. The DNA shown is the 42-base CDR3, in frame from base 1. V loses 5 bases at its end and J loses 2 bases; junction bases beyond the gene matches: 6. The germline V gene encodes CDR1 SGHRS and CDR2 YFSETQ.